Listed below are T cell receptor beta chains from one sample, sequenced in a study of blood T cell repertoires in COVID-19. The protocol was immunoSEQ multiplex PCR, while the TCRdb copy is restricted to in-frame clones and leaves out a portion. The repertoire holds about 40,000 clones, with roughly 80% as singletons. What was sequenced was peripheral blood. These receptors were collected from a woman aged 65 to 85 with acute or convalescent COVID-19. The CDR3 runs from the conserved cysteine through the conserved F or W. D genes are given only for firm matches. Some rows mark clone size as missing; the rest say once, few, many or name a class of expanded clone.

J: TRBJ1-1; size: few; D: TRBD1; V: TRBV30; DNA: TGTGCCTGGAGCCAGGACAGGGGGACTGAAGCTTTCTTT; CDR3: CAWSQDRGTEAFF
J: TRBJ1-3; size: NA; D: NA; V: TRBV18; DNA: TGTGCCAGCTCACCACCGTTCAGGCTGCCCTCTGGAAACACCATATATTTT; CDR3: CASSPPFRLPSGNTIYF
J: TRBJ1-4; size: NA; D: NA; V: TRBV4-1; DNA: TGCGCCAGCAGCCAGCCCCTGAGGGGGAATGAAAAACTGTTTTTT; CDR3: CASSQPLRGNEKLFF
J: TRBJ1-2; size: NA; D: TRBD1; V: TRBV6-6; DNA: TGTGCCAGCAGTTACTCGAGTCAGGGGGCGTATAATGGCTACACCTTC; CDR3: CASSYSSQGAYNGYTF
J: TRBJ2-7; size: NA; D: TRBD1; V: TRBV4-1; DNA: TGCGCCAGCAGCCAAGACTCGGTTAACAGGGGGACCTACGAGCAGTACTTC; CDR3: CASSQDSVNRGTYEQYF
J: TRBJ1-5; size: once; D: NA; V: TRBV4-3; DNA: TGCGCCAGCAGCCAAGACACAACCGGGCAGCCCCAGCATTTT; CDR3: CASSQDTTGQPQHF
J: TRBJ1-6; size: NA; D: NA; V: TRBV28; DNA: TGTGCCAGCAGTCCCGGGGGAGTTCGTTCACCCCTCCACTTT; CDR3: CASSPGGVRSPLHF
J: TRBJ2-7; size: NA; D: TRBD2; V: TRBV5-1; DNA: TGCGCCAGCAGCTTAAATTGGGCTAGCGGGAAAGCCGTATACGAGCAGTACTTC; CDR3: CASSLNWASGKAVYEQYF
J: TRBJ1-1; size: NA; D: NA; V: TRBV7-2; DNA: TGTGCCAGCAGGCTTGGGCAGGGCGGGAACACTGAAGCTTTCTTT; CDR3: CASRLGQGGNTEAFF
J: TRBJ1-5; size: NA; D: TRBD1; V: TRBV5-5; DNA: TGTGCCAGCAGCTTGGTAGGGGGCTCTCAGCCCCAGCATTTT; CDR3: CASSLVGGSQPQHF
J: TRBJ2-5; size: NA; D: NA; V: TRBV11-1; DNA: TGTGCCAGCAGCTCCGGGGAGACCCAGTACTTC; CDR3: CASSSGETQYF
J: TRBJ2-7; size: NA; D: NA; V: TRBV6-6; DNA: TGTGCCAGCCTCGGGATCCCTTTATTTTACGAGCAGTACTTC; CDR3: CASLGIPLFYEQYF
J: TRBJ2-7; size: NA; D: NA; V: TRBV18; DNA: TGTGCCAGCTCACCAGTAAGCGCCGTCGGGTACGAGCAGTACTTC; CDR3: CASSPVSAVGYEQYF
J: TRBJ1-5; size: once; D: TRBD1; V: TRBV19; DNA: TGTGCCAGTTGGGACAGGGGGCTAACACAGCCCCAGCATTTT; CDR3: CASWDRGLTQPQHF
J: TRBJ2-7; size: NA; D: NA; V: TRBV5-6; DNA: TGTGCCAGCAGCTTGACAGGGCCGGGCGAGCAGTACTTC; CDR3: CASSLTGPGEQYF
J: TRBJ1-1; size: NA; D: NA; V: TRBV28; DNA: TGTGCCAGCAGTCCTTTGGCGAACACTGAAGCTTTCTTT; CDR3: CASSPLANTEAFF
J: TRBJ2-3; size: NA; D: TRBD2; V: TRBV18; DNA: TGTGCCAGCTCACAGACTAGCGGGAGAACAGATACGCAGTATTTT; CDR3: CASSQTSGRTDTQYF
J: TRBJ1-5; size: NA; D: TRBD1; V: TRBV6-2/TRBV6-3; DNA: TGTGCCAGCAGTTACTCCTTAGGGAGGGGACAGGGCAGCAATCAGCCCCAGCATTTT; CDR3: CASSYSLGRGQGSNQPQHF
J: TRBJ2-3; size: NA; D: NA; V: TRBV27; DNA: TGTGCCAGCAGCCACAACACAGATACGCAGTATTTT; CDR3: CASSHNTDTQYF
J: TRBJ1-2; size: once; D: TRBD1; V: TRBV4-2; DNA: TGTGCCAGCAGCCACCCAGGACAGGGGGCGCGTGGCTACACCTTC; CDR3: CASSHPGQGARGYTF
J: TRBJ2-1; size: few; D: TRBD1; V: TRBV7-9; DNA: TGTGCCAGCAGCGGGACAGATTGGGTGCAGTTCTTC; CDR3: CASSGTDWVQFF
J: TRBJ1-3; size: once; D: NA; V: TRBV15; DNA: TGTGCCACCAGCCTCCCCCTCTCTGGAAACACCATATATTTT; CDR3: CATSLPLSGNTIYF
J: TRBJ1-1; size: NA; D: NA; V: TRBV19; DNA: TGTGCCAGTAGTACAACAGGGATACTTGATGAGACTGAAGCTTTCTTT; CDR3: CASSTTGILDETEAFF
J: TRBJ1-1; size: NA; D: NA; V: TRBV19; DNA: TGTGCCAGTATGCAGGGTTGGATGAACACTGAAGCTTTCTTT; CDR3: CASMQGWMNTEAFF
J: TRBJ2-7; size: NA; D: NA; V: TRBV4-1; DNA: TGCGCCAGCAGCCAAGATGACAGTGTCGACTACGAGCAGTACTTC; CDR3: CASSQDDSVDYEQYF
J: TRBJ1-1; size: NA; D: NA; V: TRBV6-5; DNA: TGTGCCAGCGGGCGAGGGAGGGAAACTGAAGCTTTCTTT; CDR3: CASGRGRETEAFF
J: TRBJ1-4; size: NA; D: NA; V: TRBV19; DNA: TGTGCCAGTAGTATTTTACCGGGACATGGACGTGAAAAACTGTTTTTT; CDR3: CASSILPGHGREKLFF
J: TRBJ2-1; size: NA; D: NA; V: TRBV5-1; DNA: TGCGCCAGCAGCTTGGGCCAGGGGATAAATGAGCAGTTCTTC; CDR3: CASSLGQGINEQFF
J: TRBJ1-2; size: NA; D: NA; V: TRBV7-9; DNA: TGTGCCAGCAGCCTAGGAGATGGCTACACCTTC; CDR3: CASSLGDGYTF
J: TRBJ1-5; size: NA; D: TRBD1; V: TRBV27; DNA: TGTGCCAGCAGTGTCACGGGACAGGGATTACATCAGCCCCAGCATTTT; CDR3: CASSVTGQGLHQPQHF
J: TRBJ1-1; size: NA; D: NA; V: TRBV27; DNA: TGTGCCAGCAGTTTAACCAGGGGAGGGACTGAAGCTTTCTTT; CDR3: CASSLTRGGTEAFF
J: TRBJ1-2; size: NA; D: NA; V: TRBV2; DNA: TGTGCCAGCAAAGCACAGGCAACCTATGGCTACACCTTC; CDR3: CASKAQATYGYTF
J: TRBJ1-5; size: NA; D: NA; V: TRBV30; DNA: TGTGCCTGGAGTGTCGACAGGATCAATCAGCCCCAGCATTTT; CDR3: CAWSVDRINQPQHF